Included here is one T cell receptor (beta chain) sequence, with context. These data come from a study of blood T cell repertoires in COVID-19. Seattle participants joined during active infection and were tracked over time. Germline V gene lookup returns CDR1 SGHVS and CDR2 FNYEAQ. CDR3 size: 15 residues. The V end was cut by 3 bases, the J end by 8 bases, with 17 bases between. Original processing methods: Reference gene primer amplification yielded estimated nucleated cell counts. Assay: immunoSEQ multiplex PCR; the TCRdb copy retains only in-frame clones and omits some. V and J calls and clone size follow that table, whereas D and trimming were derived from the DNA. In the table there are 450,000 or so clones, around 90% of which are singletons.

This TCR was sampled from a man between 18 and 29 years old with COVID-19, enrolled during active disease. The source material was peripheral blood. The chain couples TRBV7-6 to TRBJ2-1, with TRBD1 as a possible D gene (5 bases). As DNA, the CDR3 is TGTGCCAGCAGCTTTGCGCTTGGGGCGCAGGATGAGCAGTTCTTC. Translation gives CASSFALGAQDEQFF.